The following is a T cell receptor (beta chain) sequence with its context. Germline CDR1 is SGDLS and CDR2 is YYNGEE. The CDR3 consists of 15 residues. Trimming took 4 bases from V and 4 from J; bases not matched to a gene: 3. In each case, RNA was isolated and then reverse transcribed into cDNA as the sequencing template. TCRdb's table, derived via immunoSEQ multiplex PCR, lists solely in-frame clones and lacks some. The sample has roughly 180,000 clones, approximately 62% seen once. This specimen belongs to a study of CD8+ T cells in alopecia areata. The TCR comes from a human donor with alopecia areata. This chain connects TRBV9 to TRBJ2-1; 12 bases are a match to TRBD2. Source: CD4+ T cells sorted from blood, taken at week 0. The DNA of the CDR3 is TGTGCCAGCAGCCCGACTAGCGGGGGATACAATGAGCAGTTCTTC. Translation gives CASSPTSGGYNEQFF.